These T cell receptor beta chains were read from a single sample in a study of T cell changes during pregnancy in multiple sclerosis. Assay used: immunoSEQ multiplex PCR; TCRdb lists only in-frame clones, some missing. The profile shows 85,000 to 130,000 clones, 92% of them singletons. This specimen was peripheral blood, taken after pregnancy. The source is a female donor with multiple sclerosis, enrolled in a pregnancy study. Each CDR3 is given with its conserved first and last residue. A D gene is named only where the DNA matches it firmly. For some rows the clone size is stated as once, few or many, or as a class when expanded; others skip it.

j_call: TRBJ1-1
v_call: TRBV7-9
d_call: TRBD1
clone_size: .
cdr3_nt: TGTGCCAGCAGCCCCCTCTCGGGACAGAGTGTACCAGCTTTCTTT
cdr3_aa: CASSPLSGQSVPAFF

j_call: TRBJ2-1
v_call: TRBV10-3
d_call: .
clone_size: .
cdr3_nt: TGTGCCATCAGCGAGGCTGTTAGCTCCTACAATGAGCAGTTCTTC
cdr3_aa: CAISEAVSSYNEQFF

j_call: TRBJ1-3
v_call: TRBV7-2
d_call: TRBD1
clone_size: .
cdr3_nt: TGTGCCAGCAGCTCTCGGACAGGCGGTCCTGGAAACACCATATATTTT
cdr3_aa: CASSSRTGGPGNTIYF

j_call: TRBJ2-7
v_call: TRBV5-1
d_call: TRBD1
clone_size: .
cdr3_nt: TGCGCCAGCAGCTTGGGAGGGGGCGAATACGAGCAGTACTTC
cdr3_aa: CASSLGGGEYEQYF

j_call: TRBJ2-2
v_call: TRBV29-1
d_call: .
clone_size: .
cdr3_nt: TGCAGCGCGAGCCTGCTCGGTGAGCTGTTTTTT
cdr3_aa: CSASLLGELFF

j_call: TRBJ2-1
v_call: TRBV5-1
d_call: .
clone_size: .
cdr3_nt: TGCGCCAGCAGCTTGAGTCCGAGGGATGAGCAGTTCTTC
cdr3_aa: CASSLSPRDEQFF

j_call: TRBJ1-3
v_call: TRBV6-1
d_call: .
clone_size: once
cdr3_nt: TGTGCCAGCAGTGAGTCGGGTCTTGGAAACACCATATATTTT
cdr3_aa: CASSESGLGNTIYF

j_call: TRBJ2-7
v_call: TRBV5-1
d_call: .
clone_size: .
cdr3_nt: TGCGCCAGCAGCTTGGTAGGGACAAGCTACGAGCAGTACTTC
cdr3_aa: CASSLVGTSYEQYF

j_call: TRBJ2-5
v_call: TRBV18
d_call: .
clone_size: .
cdr3_nt: TGTGCCAGCTCAACACTAGGGGGAGAGACCCAGTACTTC
cdr3_aa: CASSTLGGETQYF

j_call: TRBJ2-5
v_call: TRBV7-3
d_call: TRBD2
clone_size: .
cdr3_nt: TGTGCCAGCAGCTTAGGAGTGGCGGGGGAAGAGACCCAGTACTTC
cdr3_aa: CASSLGVAGEETQYF

j_call: TRBJ1-1
v_call: TRBV2
d_call: .
clone_size: .
cdr3_nt: TGTGCCAGCAGTGTATCAGGGAAGAACACTGAAGCTTTCTTT
cdr3_aa: CASSVSGKNTEAFF

j_call: TRBJ2-2
v_call: TRBV10-3
d_call: .
clone_size: .
cdr3_nt: TGTGCCATCAGCGGTGGAGCGGTCAACACCGGGGAGCTGTTTTTT
cdr3_aa: CAISGGAVNTGELFF

j_call: TRBJ2-7
v_call: TRBV28
d_call: TRBD1
clone_size: .
cdr3_nt: TGTGCCAGCAGTGCACCGACAGGGGGGAACTACGAGCAGTACTTC
cdr3_aa: CASSAPTGGNYEQYF

j_call: TRBJ2-1
v_call: TRBV4-2
d_call: .
clone_size: .
cdr3_nt: TGTGCCAGCAGACCCTCGCGGGGGCCCTACAATGAGCAGTTCTTC
cdr3_aa: CASRPSRGPYNEQFF

j_call: TRBJ1-3
v_call: TRBV5-1
d_call: .
clone_size: .
cdr3_nt: TGCGCCAGCAGCTCTACAGGCGGCTCTGGAAACACCATATATTTT
cdr3_aa: CASSSTGGSGNTIYF

j_call: TRBJ2-3
v_call: TRBV4-1
d_call: TRBD2
clone_size: .
cdr3_nt: TGCGCCAGCAGCCGGGTGGGGGGTAGCGGGGGCACAGATACGCAGTATTTT
cdr3_aa: CASSRVGGSGGTDTQYF

j_call: TRBJ2-1
v_call: TRBV6-1
d_call: TRBD2
clone_size: .
cdr3_nt: TGTGCCAGCAGGTCTTTAGCGGGAGCCTACAATGAGCAGTTCTTC
cdr3_aa: CASRSLAGAYNEQFF

j_call: TRBJ1-1
v_call: TRBV5-6
d_call: .
clone_size: .
cdr3_nt: TGTGCCAGCAGCTTTAAGAGGTTGGAAGCTTTCTTT
cdr3_aa: CASSFKRLEAFF

j_call: TRBJ2-1
v_call: TRBV5-1
d_call: TRBD2
clone_size: .
cdr3_nt: TGCGCCAGCAGCCCCCTCCTTCAGACTAGCGGGAGGGCGAATGAGCAGTTCTTC
cdr3_aa: CASSPLLQTSGRANEQFF

j_call: TRBJ2-7
v_call: TRBV28
d_call: TRBD2
clone_size: .
cdr3_nt: TGTGCCAGCAGTTTTCGGACTAGCGTTGCCTCCTACGAGCAGTACTTC
cdr3_aa: CASSFRTSVASYEQYF

j_call: TRBJ1-5
v_call: TRBV19
d_call: .
clone_size: .
cdr3_nt: TGTGCCACCACTGTATGGGGAGAAGGAAATCAGCCCCAGCATTTT
cdr3_aa: CATTVWGEGNQPQHF

j_call: TRBJ2-1
v_call: TRBV5-4
d_call: TRBD2
clone_size: .
cdr3_nt: TGTGCCAGCAGCCGGTTTGGGAGCGGGAGCTCCTACAATGAGCAGTTCTTC
cdr3_aa: CASSRFGSGSSYNEQFF

j_call: TRBJ1-1
v_call: TRBV30
d_call: TRBD1
clone_size: .
cdr3_nt: TGTGCCTGGGCTGGACAGGGCAAGGCTGAAGCTTTCTTT
cdr3_aa: CAWAGQGKAEAFF

j_call: TRBJ1-5
v_call: TRBV5-1
d_call: .
clone_size: .
cdr3_nt: TGCGCCAGCAGTGGGAGGGGAGGACAGCCCCAGCATTTT
cdr3_aa: CASSGRGGQPQHF

j_call: TRBJ2-7
v_call: TRBV10-3
d_call: TRBD1
clone_size: .
cdr3_nt: TGTGCCGTCTCCCGGGACAGGGATGCGAGCGAGCAGTACTTC
cdr3_aa: CAVSRDRDASEQYF

j_call: TRBJ1-1
v_call: TRBV18
d_call: .
clone_size: .
cdr3_nt: TGTGCCAGCTCGTCCCTACCGGCGGGGTATACTGAAGCTTTCTTT
cdr3_aa: CASSSLPAGYTEAFF

j_call: TRBJ2-1
v_call: TRBV5-8
d_call: .
clone_size: .
cdr3_nt: TGTGCCAGCAGCTTGGGACAGTTGCCTTTCCACAATGAGCAGTTCTTC
cdr3_aa: CASSLGQLPFHNEQFF

j_call: TRBJ2-5
v_call: TRBV14
d_call: TRBD1
clone_size: .
cdr3_nt: TGTGCCAGCAGCCAAGGCCCCAGGGGGCAGGTCGAGACCCAGTACTTC
cdr3_aa: CASSQGPRGQVETQYF

j_call: TRBJ1-4
v_call: TRBV7-6
d_call: TRBD1
clone_size: .
cdr3_nt: TGTGCCAGCAGCACCAGACAGGGTCCGAATGAAAAACTGTTTTTT
cdr3_aa: CASSTRQGPNEKLFF

j_call: TRBJ2-3
v_call: TRBV5-1
d_call: TRBD2
clone_size: .
cdr3_nt: TGCGCCAGCAGCTTGGCCCCTAGCGGAAGCACAGATACGCAGTATTTT
cdr3_aa: CASSLAPSGSTDTQYF

j_call: TRBJ1-1
v_call: TRBV6-5
d_call: .
clone_size: .
cdr3_nt: TGTGCCAGCAGTTACTCGGAGGGCGGATACACTGAAGCTTTCTTT
cdr3_aa: CASSYSEGGYTEAFF

j_call: TRBJ1-4
v_call: TRBV9
d_call: .
clone_size: .
cdr3_nt: TGTGCCAGCAGCGTAGCTGCAACTAATGAAAAACTGTTTTTT
cdr3_aa: CASSVAATNEKLFF

j_call: TRBJ2-3
v_call: TRBV2
d_call: TRBD2
clone_size: .
cdr3_nt: TGTGCCAGCAGTGAATTAACAGTAGCGGGAGCAGATACGCAGTATTTT
cdr3_aa: CASSELTVAGADTQYF

j_call: TRBJ1-1
v_call: TRBV18
d_call: .
clone_size: .
cdr3_nt: TGTGCCAGCTCACCAGGCAGGGTATCGAACACTGAAGCTTTCTTT
cdr3_aa: CASSPGRVSNTEAFF

j_call: TRBJ2-7
v_call: TRBV7-9
d_call: TRBD2
clone_size: .
cdr3_nt: TGTGCCAGCAGCTTCGGACTAGCGGGAGGTGAGGTGAGCTACGAGCAGTACTTC
cdr3_aa: CASSFGLAGGEVSYEQYF

j_call: TRBJ1-4
v_call: TRBV7-8
d_call: .
clone_size: .
cdr3_nt: TGTGCCAGCTTGTCGGATATAGGGGTTGGTGAAAAACTGTTTTTT
cdr3_aa: CASLSDIGVGEKLFF